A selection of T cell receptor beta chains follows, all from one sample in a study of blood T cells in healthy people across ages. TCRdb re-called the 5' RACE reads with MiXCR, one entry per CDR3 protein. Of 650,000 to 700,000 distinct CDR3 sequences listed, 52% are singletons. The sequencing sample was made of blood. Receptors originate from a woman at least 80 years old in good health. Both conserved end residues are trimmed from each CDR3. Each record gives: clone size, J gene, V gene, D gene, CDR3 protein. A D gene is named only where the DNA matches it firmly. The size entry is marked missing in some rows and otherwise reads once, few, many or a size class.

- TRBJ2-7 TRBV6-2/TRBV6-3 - ASSTGANEQY
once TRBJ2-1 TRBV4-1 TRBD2 ASSRRGGLASGIHNEQF
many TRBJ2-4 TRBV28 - ASSYAQVSKNIQY
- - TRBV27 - ASTYRAGTYEQY
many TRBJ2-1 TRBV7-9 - ASSSPGGSPNNEQF
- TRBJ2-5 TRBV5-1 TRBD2 ASKARSGDTQETQY
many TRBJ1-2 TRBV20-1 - SARDLGFDYGYT
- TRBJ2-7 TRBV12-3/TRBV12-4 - ASRDRTYEQY
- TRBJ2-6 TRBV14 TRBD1 ASSADRGVSSGANVLT
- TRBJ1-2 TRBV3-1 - ASSQGGTEPNYGYT
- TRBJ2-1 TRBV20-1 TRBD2 SARVTSGGRPLLQF
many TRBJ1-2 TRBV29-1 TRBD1 SVGERGGQENGYT
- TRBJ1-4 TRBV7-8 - ASSEGWGGYEKLF
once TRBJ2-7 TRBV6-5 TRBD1 ASRKQGGSYEQY
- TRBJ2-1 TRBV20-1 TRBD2 SARDRFRLAGYNEQF
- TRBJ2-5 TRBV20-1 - SAGEQETQY
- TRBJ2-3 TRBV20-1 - SSGTPSTDTQY
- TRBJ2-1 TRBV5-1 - AGSSRQGGSYNEQF
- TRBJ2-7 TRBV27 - ASSFGGRVSYEQY
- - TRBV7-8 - ASSSDRSIMETQY
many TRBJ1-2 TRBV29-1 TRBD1 SVEARQGGANYGYT
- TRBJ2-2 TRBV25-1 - ASLGTLNTGELF
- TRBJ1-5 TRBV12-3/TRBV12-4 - ANTLGRVNQPQH
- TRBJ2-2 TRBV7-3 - ASSPGLYTGELF
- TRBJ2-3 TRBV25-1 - ASSDPGRIADTQY
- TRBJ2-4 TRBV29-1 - SVLLAKNIQY
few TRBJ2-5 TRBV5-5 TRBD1 ASSLVTGGAGETQY
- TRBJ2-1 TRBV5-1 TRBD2 ASREGTSGYSYNEQF
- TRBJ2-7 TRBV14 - ASSGGKVYEQY
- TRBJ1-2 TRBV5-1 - ASSLAKGANYGYT
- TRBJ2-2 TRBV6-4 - ASSFAREPTGELF
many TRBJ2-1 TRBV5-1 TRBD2 ASSSVRGTSNEQF
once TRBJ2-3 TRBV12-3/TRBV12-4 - ASSFGLSLDTDTQY
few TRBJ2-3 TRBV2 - ASSVTITDTQY
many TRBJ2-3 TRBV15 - ATSREGGTDTQY
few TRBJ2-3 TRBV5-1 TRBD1 ASSRGQGAEDTQY
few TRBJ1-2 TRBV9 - ASSPDNGARGYT
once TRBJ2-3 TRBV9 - ASSEAPSSSDTQY
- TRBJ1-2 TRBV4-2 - ASSPSSGDGYT
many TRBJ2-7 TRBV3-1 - ASSQWDTNSYEQY
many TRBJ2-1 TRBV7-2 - ASSLASGDEQF
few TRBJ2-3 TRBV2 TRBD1 ASSPGQVHTDTQY
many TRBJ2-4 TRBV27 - ASSKLQGGVRNIQY
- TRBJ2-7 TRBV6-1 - ASSEVGKASYEQY
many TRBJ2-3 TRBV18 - ASSPQRTDTQY
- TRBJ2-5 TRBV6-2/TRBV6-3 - ASSDRLETQY
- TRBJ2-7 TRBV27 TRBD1 ASRTGLVDEQY
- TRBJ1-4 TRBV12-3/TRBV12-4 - ASLWLGRDGEKLF
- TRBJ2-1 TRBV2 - ASSANSNEQF
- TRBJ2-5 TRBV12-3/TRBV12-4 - ASSERAVEETQY
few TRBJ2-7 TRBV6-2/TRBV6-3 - ASTVRGSYEQY
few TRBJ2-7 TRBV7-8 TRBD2 ASSSEWLAGGPELY
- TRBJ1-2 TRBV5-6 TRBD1 ASSFTGGIGGNYGYT
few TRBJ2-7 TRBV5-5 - ASSFADYEQY
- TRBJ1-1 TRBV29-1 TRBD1 SAGQGRGNTEAF
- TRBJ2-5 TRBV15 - ATSRLLPDPQETQY
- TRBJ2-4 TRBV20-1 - SARIPGATYKQY